These T cell receptor beta chains were read from a single sample in a study of blood T cells in healthy people across ages. TCRdb re-analysed the 5' RACE reads in MiXCR, keeping a single row per CDR3 protein. This sample has 1 million or so distinct CDR3 sequences, with about 25% found just once. The same sample was also used in a study of T cells of mothers and their children.

The sequencing sample was made of blood. The origin of the receptors is a girl aged 2-10 years in good health. Both conserved end residues are part of each CDR3. The order of the fields is V gene, D gene, J gene, CDR3 length, clone size, CDR3 DNA, CDR3 protein. D genes are given only for firm matches. Size tells how often a clone was seen (once, few, many) or the class of an expanded clone, and some rows leave it out.

TRBV20-1,TRBD1,TRBJ2-5,13,-,TGCAGTGCTTACGGACAGGCCCAAGAGACCCAGTACTTC,CSAYGQAQETQYF
TRBV6-5,TRBD1,TRBJ1-5,12,-,TGTGCCAGCAGGGCAGGGGGCCAGCCCCAGCATTTT,CASRAGGQPQHF
TRBV3-1,TRBD2,TRBJ2-1,18,few,TGTGCCAGCAGCCCGATCTTCTTTGGGACTAGCGGGGGAAGTGAGCAGTTCTTC,CASSPIFFGTSGGSEQFF
TRBV7-9,-,TRBJ1-2,15,-,TGTGCCAGCAGCTTGTCAGGGAGTCCTAACTATGGCTACACCTTC,CASSLSGSPNYGYTF
TRBV10-3,-,TRBJ2-2,14,-,TGTGCCACTTACGGGGCGGCGAACACCGGGGAGCTGTTTTTT,CATYGAANTGELFF
TRBV2,TRBD1,TRBJ1-5,15,few,TGTGCCAGCAGACCTTTAGCGGGACAGAATCAGCCCCAGCATTTT,CASRPLAGQNQPQHF
TRBV6-6,-,TRBJ1-4,15,-,TGTGCCAGCAGCCGAAACCGATCAACTAATGAAAAACTGTTTTTT,CASSRNRSTNEKLFF
TRBV24-1,TRBD2,TRBJ2-1,20,few,TGTGCCACCAAATACCCGGGACTAGCGGACGAAAGAGACTCCTACAATGAGCAGTTCTTC,CATKYPGLADERDSYNEQFF
TRBV18,TRBD2,TRBJ2-7,17,-,TGTGCCAGCTCACCATTGGGACTAGCGGGAGAGGTACACGAGCAGTACTTC,CASSPLGLAGEVHEQYF
TRBV7-8,TRBD2,TRBJ2-4,14,few,TGTGCCAGCAGCCCACTAGCGGGGTCAAACATTCAGTACTTC,CASSPLAGSNIQYF
TRBV6-1,-,TRBJ2-3,15,-,TGTGCCAGCAGTTCAGGGACGGAGTTGACAGATACGCAGTATTTT,CASSSGTELTDTQYF
TRBV12-3/TRBV12-4,-,TRBJ2-5,16,-,TGTGCCAGCAGTTTAGTATTGCCGGCTAGTCAAGAGACCCAGTACTTC,CASSLVLPASQETQYF
TRBV4-1,-,TRBJ1-6,16,once,TGCGCCAGCAGCCAATTAAAGACAGTTAATAATTCACCCCTCCACTTT,CASSQLKTVNNSPLHF
TRBV25-1,TRBD1,TRBJ1-1,16,-,TGTGCCAGCAGCCCAGACTTCGGACAGGGCCGGACTGAAGCTTTCTTT,CASSPDFGQGRTEAFF
TRBV7-9,-,TRBJ1-1,11,many,TGTGCCAGCAGTTACACAGGGGAAGCTTTCTTT,CASSYTGEAFF